This T cell receptor (beta chain) derives from a study of TIL therapy for anti-PD-1-resistant metastatic lung cancer. Study background: Tumors were harvested before any PD-1/PD-L1 blockade. A few tumors were EGFR-mutant and two were ALK-rearranged. Tumors carried a median about 1.5 non-synonymous mutations per megabase. Notes on the study in general: TIL clonotype persistence in blood showed no apparent association with response.

Sequencing used immunoSEQ v3. Clones were sequenced by immunoSEQ multiplex PCR, and TCRdb holds only the in-frame ones, with some missing. The sample lists about 19,000 clones, roughly 79% occurring once. Time point described: pre-treatment sample, taken before nivolumab and TIL therapy. Deletions cut 3 bases from V and 4 bases from J, with 5 bases between. Germline values: CDR1 LNHDA, CDR2 SQIVND (reference sequence). The CDR3 totals 12 residues. Turning to this clone: Its antigen is unknown.

This chain links TRBV19 with TRBJ2-3, with D unclear. The material sequenced was blood, taken at baseline. This clonotype originated in a person aged 25-79 years with non-small cell lung cancer. The CDR3 is CASSIRPDTQYF. In nucleotides, the CDR3 is TGTGCCAGTAGTATTCGACCAGATACGCAGTATTTT.